One T cell receptor (beta chain) is described in this entry. This record comes from a study of graft-versus-host responses after intestinal transplantation. Turning to the study itself: Recipients underwent multivisceral, liver-intestinal, or isolated intestinal transplants.

Germline CDR1 reads SGHTA; CDR2 reads FQGNSA. Trimming cost V 5 bases and J 9 bases; bases outside gene matches: 17. The CDR3 sequence is 18 residues long. Sequencing was performed with immunoSEQ multiplex PCR; in TCRdb, only in-frame clones are kept and a portion is missing. The sample holds about 29,000 clones, 93% seen once. The chain carries TRBV7-2 and TRBJ2-1, with 12 bases lining up with TRBD2. The TCR originated in a human patient who received an intestinal transplant, so some T cells may come from the graft donor. Sample: PBMCs, taken about 65 days after intestinal transplant. The CDR3 spells CASSPEVWLAGGPGEQFF. CDR3 coding DNA: TGTGCCAGCAGCCCCGAGGTTTGGCTAGCGGGGGGGCCAGGTGAGCAGTTCTTC. The full variable domain, its missing parts supplied by reference TRBV7-2 and TRBJ2-1, is GAGVSQSPSNKVTEKGKDVELRCDPISGHTALYWYRQSLGQGLEFLIYFQGNSAPDKSGLPSDRFSAERTGGSVSTLTIQRTQQEDSAVYLCASSPEVWLAGGPGEQFFGPGTRLTVL.